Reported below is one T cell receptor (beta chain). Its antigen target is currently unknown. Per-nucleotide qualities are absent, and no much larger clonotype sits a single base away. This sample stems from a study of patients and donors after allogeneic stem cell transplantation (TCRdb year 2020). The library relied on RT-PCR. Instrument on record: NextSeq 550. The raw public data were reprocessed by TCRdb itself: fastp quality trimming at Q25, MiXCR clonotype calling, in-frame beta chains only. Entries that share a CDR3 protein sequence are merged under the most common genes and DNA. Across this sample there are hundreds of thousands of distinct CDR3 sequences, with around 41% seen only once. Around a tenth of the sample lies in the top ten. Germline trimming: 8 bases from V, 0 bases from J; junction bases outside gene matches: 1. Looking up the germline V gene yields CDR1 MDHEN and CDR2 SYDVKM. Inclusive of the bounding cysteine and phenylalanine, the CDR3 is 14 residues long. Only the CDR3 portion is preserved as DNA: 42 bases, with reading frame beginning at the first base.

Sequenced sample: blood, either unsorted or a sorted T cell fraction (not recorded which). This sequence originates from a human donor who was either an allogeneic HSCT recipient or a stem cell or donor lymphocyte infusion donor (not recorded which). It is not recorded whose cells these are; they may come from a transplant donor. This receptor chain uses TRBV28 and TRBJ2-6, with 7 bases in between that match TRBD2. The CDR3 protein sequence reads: CASREDSGANVLTF. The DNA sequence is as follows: TGTGCCAGCCGGGAGGACTCTGGGGCCAACGTCCTGACTTTC.